A single sample gave rise to the 20 T cell receptor beta chains below, sequenced in a study of T-cell reconstitution after alpha-beta-depleted transplantation in children (TCRdb year 2016). The library was prepared using PCR. Sequenced using an Illumina HiSeq 2500. TCR libraries were prepared with molecular barcoding, using unique molecular identifiers to normalize TCRbeta repertoire quantification. Through fastp at Q25 and MiXCR, TCRdb rebuilt clones from the public reads, retaining in-frame beta chains. Each CDR3 protein appears once, grouped with its most common genes and DNA. The sample yields roughly 500,000 distinct CDR3 sequences; around 16% were counted once. The top ten constitute around 3.3% of the sample. The specimen comprised PBMCs from the stem cell graft donor, sampled from the stem cell graft. These receptors originate from a human donor who donated a stem cell graft to a child with acute lymphoblastic leukemia.

J is TRBJ1-5 and V is TRBV7-8; 7 nucleotides align to TRBD1. V was pared by 6 bases and J by 4 bases, with 15 bases of the junction left unmatched. Germline V CDR1 and CDR2: SGHVS, FQNEAQ. The CDR3 length is 17 residues. This CDR3 is CASRLEGMTGLNQPQHF. The CDR3 DNA sequence: TGTGCCAGCAGACTAGAGGGTATGACAGGGTTGAATCAGCCCCAGCATTTT.

The sample holds a few counts of this clonotype. The J gene is TRBJ2-7, the V gene TRBV7-8, with unresolved D. Germline V lookup: CDR1 SGHVS, CDR2 FQNEAQ. V lost 1 base and J lost 7, with 20 bases in between. The CDR3 is 16 residues long. The CDR3: CASSLVLGGPTWEQYF. The CDR3 coding sequence is TGTGCCAGCAGCTTAGTTTTAGGTGGGCCAACTTGGGAGCAGTACTTC.

The chain carries TRBV20-1 and TRBJ2-1; 7 bases fit TRBD1. The CDR3 runs 15 residues. Germline loops: CDR1 DFQATT, CDR2 SNEGSKA (reference sequence). Trimming at V came to 0 bases and at J to 6 bases, leaving 8 bases not matched to a gene. CDR3 nucleotide sequence: TGCAGTGCTAGAGATCAAGGGGGCCAGGGCAATGAGCAGTTCTTC. It yields the protein CSARDQGGQGNEQFF.

This clonotype appeared a few times. CDR3 in amino acids: CASSSRDEDLNIQYF. The CDR3 nucleotides read TGTGCCAGCAGCTCCCGGGACGAGGATTTAAACATTCAGTACTTC. The chain has TRBV5-5 and TRBJ2-4, with D tentatively TRBD1 or TRBD2 (5 bases each). Germline V lookup: CDR1 SGHKS, CDR2 YYEKEE (reference sequence). This CDR3 comprises 15 residues. Trimming took off 3 bases at V and 6 bases at J, with 16 bases between the two ends.

This clonotype was seen more than once but under ten times. This chain connects TRBV4-1 to TRBJ1-1; 11 positions agree with TRBD1. CDR1 and CDR2 from the germline V gene are MGHRA and YSYEKL. The CDR3 totals 16 residues. Germline trimming cut 0 bases from V and 3 bases from J; bases unmatched to any gene: 3. CDR3 amino acids: CASSQERGQGDTEAFF. In nucleotides, the CDR3 is TGCGCCAGCAGCCAAGAAAGGGGACAGGGGGACACTGAAGCTTTCTTT.

Ten or more counts support this clonotype. The rearrangement uses TRBV12-3 or TRBV12-4 and TRBJ2-2; 10 positions match TRBD2. V lost 4 bases, J lost 1 base, and 3 bases stayed unmatched. The CDR3 length is 16 residues. The CDR3 DNA is TGTGCCAGCAGTTCCCCTAGCGGGGGGAACACCGGGGAGCTGTTTTTT. Its translation: CASSSPSGGNTGELFF.

This clonotype was recorded a few times. The chain couples TRBV7-8 to TRBJ2-1; 12 nucleotides line up with TRBD1. CDR3 length equals 17 residues. The trim removed 1 base at V and 7 bases at J, leaving 8 bases unmatched. Germline CDR1 reads SGHVS; CDR2 reads FQNEAQ. The CDR3 DNA reads as TGTGCCAGCAGCTTAGGGAGGGGACAGGGGGCGCAAAATGAGCAGTTCTTC. It codes for CASSLGRGQGAQNEQFF.

The sample holds a few counts of this clonotype. The chain couples TRBV7-2 to TRBJ1-1, with 7 bases aligning to TRBD1. V gave up 3 bases and J gave up 8 bases; unmatched junction bases: 12. Germline V gene sequence: CDR1 SGHTA, CDR2 FQGNSA. The CDR3 covers 15 residues. In nucleotides, the CDR3 is TGTGCCAGCAGCTTCTTCGCCTTCAAGGGGGCCGAAGCTTTCTTT. Translating it yields CASSFFAFKGAEAFF.

There are a few counts of this clonotype. This chain connects TRBV12-3 or TRBV12-4 to TRBJ2-3; the D gene is possibly TRBD1 (5 bases). CDR3 length: 15 amino acids. Trimming shortened V by 3 bases and J by 6 bases, and 16 bases separated the two germline ends. CDR3 nucleotide sequence: TGTGCCAGCAGTTTCCACTCAGGGTCCAAGGATACGCAGTATTTT. It encodes CASSFHSGSKDTQYF.

The rearrangement links TRBV7-6 to TRBJ2-3; 13 bases align to TRBD2. CDR3 length: 17 residues. The V gene's germline CDR1 is SGHVS and CDR2 FNYEAQ. Trimming at V came to 4 bases and at J to 3 bases, leaving 7 bases not matched to a gene. The CDR3: CASSYGLAGASTDTQYF. CDR3 coding DNA: TGTGCCAGCAGCTACGGACTAGCGGGAGCATCTACAGATACGCAGTATTTT.

This clonotype was seen repeatedly, ten times or more. The rearrangement uses TRBV27 and TRBJ2-7; D is perhaps TRBD1 or TRBD2 (5 bases each). CDR3 length: 15 amino acids. Germline CDR1 is MNHEY and CDR2 is SMNVEV (reference sequence). V was pared by 6 bases and J by 0 bases, with 15 bases between. CDR3 protein: CASSPGTLSSYEQYF. The CDR3 DNA is TGTGCCAGCAGCCCCGGGACGTTAAGCTCCTACGAGCAGTACTTC.

This chain uses TRBV29-1 with TRBJ2-4; D is perhaps TRBD2 (7 bases). Germline V gene sequence: CDR1 SQVTM, CDR2 ANQGSEA. The CDR3 extends over 14 amino acids. V dropped 8 bases and J dropped 1 base, with 15 bases sitting between them. As DNA, the CDR3 is TGCAGCCGACAAGGGGGGGAGGCCAAAAACATTCAGTACTTC. Translated: CSRQGGEAKNIQYF.

The J gene is TRBJ2-2, the V gene TRBV24-1, with 8 positions matching TRBD2. Germline V gives CDR1 KGHDR, CDR2 SFDVKD. The CDR3 totals 14 residues. V gave up 1 base and J gave up 7 bases; unmatched junction bases: 1. CDR3 sequence reads: CATSDFGGDGELFF. The CDR3 DNA reads TGTGCCACCAGTGATTTCGGGGGGGACGGGGAGCTGTTTTTT.

The DNA of the CDR3 is TGCGCCAGCAGCTTACAGGGCGCGGAGCAGTACTTC. Translated: CASSLQGAEQYF. The J gene is TRBJ2-7, the V gene TRBV5-1, with D perhaps TRBD1 (6 bases). Germline V gene data show CDR1 as SGHRS and CDR2 as YFSETQ. The CDR3 contains 12 residues. Trimming stripped 2 bases from V and 7 bases from J, with 10 bases between.

In DNA, the CDR3 is TGTGCCAGCAGTTTCCAGGGGATCACTGAAGCTTTCTTT. It encodes CASSFQGITEAFF. The chain joins TRBV12-3 or TRBV12-4 to TRBJ1-1, with a weak D call TRBD1 (6 bases). Deletions cut 3 bases from V and 4 bases from J, with 9 bases between. This CDR3 has 13 amino acids.

This clonotype came up many times. The chain uses TRBV6-1 and TRBJ1-1; TRBD1 matches at 7 bases. The CDR3 covers 13 residues. The germline V gene encodes CDR1 MNHNS and CDR2 SASEGT. Trimming cost V 4 bases and J 6 bases; bases outside gene matches: 5. In DNA, the CDR3 is TGTGCCAGCAGTGGACAGGGTTGGGCTGAAGCTTTCTTT. It translates to CASSGQGWAEAFF.

This clonotype appeared a few times. The genes are TRBV6-5 and TRBJ2-7, with 7 nucleotides matching TRBD1. This CDR3 region has 17 residues. Looked up from germline, CDR1 is MNHEY and CDR2 is SVGAGI. V shed 3 bases and J 0 bases; nucleotides not matched to a gene: 11. The DNA of the CDR3 is TGTGCCAGCAGTTATGCCCCACAGGGGTATAACTCCTACGAGCAGTACTTC. It yields the protein CASSYAPQGYNSYEQYF.

This chain joins TRBV6-1 and TRBJ1-4, with a possible D match to TRBD1 (5 bases). Per germline, CDR1 MNHNS and CDR2 SASEGT. The ends were cut back, 6 bases at V and 7 bases at J, with 12 bases in the middle. The CDR3 loop spans 13 amino acids. The CDR3: CASRRGSGEKLFF. CDR3 bases: TGTGCCAGCAGGAGGGGCAGCGGTGAAAAACTGTTTTTT.

The CDR3 is CANKLVPQETQYF. Written as DNA, the CDR3 is TGTGCCAACAAACTAGTTCCACAAGAGACCCAGTACTTC. The chain joins TRBV7-9 to TRBJ2-5, with D possibly TRBD2 on 5 matching bases. The V end was cut by 10 bases, the J end by 2 bases, with 14 bases between. Germline V gives CDR1 SEHNR, CDR2 FQNEAQ (reference sequence). This CDR3 region has 13 residues.

This clonotype has only a few counts. The gene calls are TRBV5-1 and TRBJ1-1; no clear D. Germline CDR1 SGHRS, CDR2 YFSETQ. The ends were cut back, 5 bases at V and 1 base at J, with 6 bases in the middle. This CDR3 has 12 residues. The CDR3 sequence: CASRWENTEAFF. Written as DNA, the CDR3 is TGCGCCAGCAGGTGGGAGAACACTGAAGCTTTCTTT.